These T cell receptor beta chains were read from a single sample in a study of CD4 T cells in relation to SARS-CoV-2 and coronaviruses. For these TCRs, the target antigens are not known. Produced via immunoSEQ multiplex PCR; TCRdb's table is partial and in-frame only. The sample consists of fewer than 20,000 clones, approximately 82% of them appearing once. What was sequenced was CD4+ T cells from PBMCs, cultured in vitro. Every receptor here comes from a human donor in good health. CDR3s leave out the opening cysteine and the closing phenylalanine or tryptophan. Each record gives: V gene, CDR3 length, J gene, CDR3 protein.

v_gene: TRBV5-1
len: 13
j_gene: TRBJ2-3
CDR3aa: ASSLEGRRTDTQY

v_gene: TRBV19
len: 16
j_gene: TRBJ1-3
CDR3aa: ASSIGPTGKVSGNTIY

v_gene: TRBV6-5
len: 11
j_gene: TRBJ1-2
CDR3aa: ASSLDGSYGYT

v_gene: TRBV24-1
len: 10
j_gene: TRBJ1-2
CDR3aa: ATSSGTSGYT

v_gene: TRBV18
len: 12
j_gene: TRBJ2-3
CDR3aa: ASSPPSGSDTQY

v_gene: TRBV28
len: 13
j_gene: TRBJ2-7
CDR3aa: ASTPPGSGIYEQY

v_gene: TRBV3-1/TRBV3-2
len: 11
j_gene: TRBJ1-2
CDR3aa: ASSQGGTRGYT

v_gene: TRBV12-3/TRBV12-4
len: 10
j_gene: TRBJ2-2
CDR3aa: ASIRTPGELF

v_gene: TRBV6-6
len: 10
j_gene: TRBJ2-3
CDR3aa: ASTPGTDTQY

v_gene: TRBV2
len: 13
j_gene: TRBJ1-1
CDR3aa: ASSEKGVGGTEAF

v_gene: TRBV27
len: 11
j_gene: TRBJ2-7
CDR3aa: ASRSGGTVQQY

v_gene: TRBV3-1/TRBV3-2
len: 12
j_gene: TRBJ2-5
CDR3aa: ASSQEGLQETQY

v_gene: TRBV28
len: 14
j_gene: TRBJ2-5
CDR3aa: ASSHLLTGAQETQY

v_gene: TRBV5-5
len: 13
j_gene: TRBJ1-5
CDR3aa: ASSLGGLFNQPQH

v_gene: TRBV6-5
len: 12
j_gene: TRBJ1-6
CDR3aa: ASTNRNYNSPLH

v_gene: TRBV5-5
len: 12
j_gene: TRBJ1-3
CDR3aa: ASSWTVSGNTIY

v_gene: TRBV28
len: 11
j_gene: TRBJ1-2
CDR3aa: ASSLTGNYGYT

v_gene: TRBV30
len: 12
j_gene: TRBJ2-5
CDR3aa: AWSVLAGGETQY

v_gene: TRBV4-1
len: 13
j_gene: TRBJ2-1
CDR3aa: ASSQEGARENEQF

v_gene: TRBV15
len: 13
j_gene: TRBJ2-4
CDR3aa: ATSRLNREVDIQY

v_gene: TRBV28
len: 18
j_gene: TRBJ2-2
CDR3aa: ASSFRVGPSFQMYTGELF

v_gene: TRBV3-1/TRBV3-2
len: 13
j_gene: TRBJ2-1
CDR3aa: ASSSHSGRHNEQF

v_gene: TRBV25-1
len: 13
j_gene: TRBJ1-1
CDR3aa: ASSATGNLNTEAF

v_gene: TRBV24-1
len: 15
j_gene: TRBJ2-3
CDR3aa: ATSDLRLGDGTDTQY

v_gene: TRBV7-7
len: 14
j_gene: TRBJ2-1
CDR3aa: ASSPSTSGTYNEQF

v_gene: TRBV11-2
len: 13
j_gene: TRBJ2-7
CDR3aa: ASSLADSRSYEQY

v_gene: TRBV11-2
len: 16
j_gene: TRBJ1-6
CDR3aa: ASSLHYSGSSYNSPLH

v_gene: TRBV29-1
len: 10
j_gene: TRBJ2-5
CDR3aa: SAALVGETQY

v_gene: TRBV19
len: 13
j_gene: TRBJ2-7
CDR3aa: ASSPLAGGGGEQY

v_gene: TRBV6-5
len: 13
j_gene: TRBJ2-1
CDR3aa: ASGGSWSSYNEQF

v_gene: TRBV6-5
len: 10
j_gene: TRBJ2-7
CDR3aa: AAESTSYEQY

v_gene: TRBV19
len: 13
j_gene: TRBJ2-7
CDR3aa: ASSSTSGINYEQY

v_gene: TRBV3-1/TRBV3-2
len: 14
j_gene: TRBJ2-1
CDR3aa: ASSQGLAGGYNEQF

v_gene: TRBV3-1/TRBV3-2
len: 13
j_gene: TRBJ2-6
CDR3aa: ASSQVPSGANVLT

v_gene: TRBV24-1
len: 11
j_gene: TRBJ2-1
CDR3aa: ATSDIEFDEQF

v_gene: TRBV20-1
len: 11
j_gene: TRBJ1-4
CDR3aa: SASSLGNEKLF

v_gene: TRBV5-4
len: 12
j_gene: TRBJ1-1
CDR3aa: ASRRDRGPTEAF

v_gene: TRBV27
len: 13
j_gene: TRBJ2-2
CDR3aa: ASRPGLADTGELF

v_gene: TRBV11-1
len: 14
j_gene: TRBJ2-7
CDR3aa: ASSLDDWDRDYEQY

v_gene: TRBV2
len: 10
j_gene: TRBJ2-3
CDR3aa: ASSRQEDTQY

v_gene: TRBV28
len: 13
j_gene: TRBJ1-6
CDR3aa: ASSYADRPNSPLH

v_gene: TRBV6-1
len: 12
j_gene: TRBJ2-7
CDR3aa: ASSEWEENYEQY

v_gene: TRBV3-1/TRBV3-2
len: 11
j_gene: TRBJ2-3
CDR3aa: ASSQGHAGTQY

v_gene: TRBV9
len: 13
j_gene: TRBJ1-2
CDR3aa: ASSSALVLGYGYT

v_gene: TRBV2
len: 11
j_gene: TRBJ2-7
CDR3aa: ASSQPNPHEQY

v_gene: TRBV28
len: 13
j_gene: TRBJ2-5
CDR3aa: ASSSLTGSGETQY

v_gene: TRBV5-1
len: 15
j_gene: TRBJ1-4
CDR3aa: ASSLGNSAGTNEKLF

v_gene: TRBV27
len: 11
j_gene: TRBJ2-7
CDR3aa: ASSLGTPYEQY

v_gene: TRBV18
len: 12
j_gene: TRBJ2-3
CDR3aa: ASSPLISTDTQY

v_gene: TRBV4-1
len: 13
j_gene: TRBJ2-7
CDR3aa: ASSLTSGRGYEQY

v_gene: TRBV19
len: 12
j_gene: TRBJ1-1
CDR3aa: ASSEIREGAEAF

v_gene: TRBV18
len: 13
j_gene: TRBJ2-2
CDR3aa: ASSPQTAHAGELF